Below, one T cell receptor (beta chain) is given with its context. V shed 0 bases, J shed 3 bases, and the junction held 7 bases outside the gene matches. This CDR3 comprises 16 residues. The V gene's germline CDR1 is SEHNR and CDR2 FQNEAQ (reference sequence). Per the study methods: Reference gene primer amplification gave nucleated cell count estimates. The assay was immunoSEQ multiplex PCR, and TCRdb's table has in-frame clones only and misses some. The V and J calls and the clone size are those of that table, but D and trimming were determined from the DNA. The sample includes around 450,000 clones, 75% to 90% of them seen just once. This entry is derived from a study of blood T cell repertoires in COVID-19. Study information: Acute-phase and convalescent COVID-19 samples originated in the United States, Italy and Spain. PBMCs, B-cell-depleted T cells, or T cells provided the cDNA or gDNA that made up the material.

The sequence was obtained from a woman aged 25 to 45 with acute or convalescent COVID-19. Sequenced input: peripheral blood. The rearrangement uses TRBV7-9 and TRBJ2-7; 8 positions agree with TRBD1. In nucleotides, the CDR3 is TGTGCCAGCAGCTTAGCGCCTGGACAGGGATACTACGAGCAGTACTTC. This gives the protein CASSLAPGQGYYEQYF.